This T cell receptor (beta chain) was obtained from a study of beta chain features in type 1 diabetes. About the research overall: Age, gender, cell numbers and subset yield matched between patients and controls.

A few counts support this clone. The target antigen is unknown. CD45RO/CCR7/CD25/CD127/CD95/CD27 separated CD4+ naive, central memory, regulatory and stem cell-like memory cells by sorting. Since all of the isolated RNA was reverse transcribed, expressed TCRB transcripts were what got sequenced. Using immunoSEQ multiplex PCR, the repertoire was profiled, and TCRdb retains in-frame clones only, with some absent. The table has 200,000 to 250,000 clones, 9.6% seen once. The ends were cut back, 0 bases at V and 0 bases at J, with 6 bases in the middle. Germline V CDR1 and CDR2: LNHNV, YYDKDF (reference sequence). The CDR3 is 14 amino acids. Study outcomes and limitations: It was possible that PCR favored shorter templates, equally so in patients and controls.

This TCR was recovered from a young woman in good health. Sequencing was done on a sample of naive CD4+ T cells from blood. The V call is TRBV15, the J call TRBJ2-7; D unclear. CDR3 protein: CATSRDWSSYEQYF. In DNA, the CDR3 is TGTGCCACCAGCAGAGATTGGAGCTCCTACGAGCAGTACTTC.